The source of this T cell receptor beta chain is a study of T cell responses to AZD1222 COVID-19 vaccine. Clones were sequenced by immunoSEQ multiplex PCR, and TCRdb holds only the in-frame ones, with some missing. The sample lists 95,000 to 150,000 clones, over 75% occurring once. Of note for this clone: Antigen specificity is unknown.

Regarding the study as a whole: The sample set comprised mostly white British donors with more females, and clonal diversity was possibly underestimated. Baseline seropositives among AZD1222 recipients totaled only six or seven. The repertoires were collected only after the peak T cell response. Spike-wide vaccine-associated CD4 TCRs dominated at 160-218 and 743-854.

This TCR came from an adult in good health. Sequences were derived from peripheral blood, sampled on day 0 of AZD1222 vaccination.

The CDR3 nucleotides are TGTGCCAGCAGCCCTCGGAGGGACAGCCAAGAGACCCAGTACTTC. Amino acids: CASSPRRDSQETQYF. The rearrangement uses TRBV6-2 or TRBV6-3 and TRBJ2-5; weak D call: TRBD1 (7 bases). V lost 6 bases and J lost 1, with 15 bases in between. CDR1 MNHEY and CDR2 SVGEGT come from the germline V gene. The length of the CDR3 is 15 residues.